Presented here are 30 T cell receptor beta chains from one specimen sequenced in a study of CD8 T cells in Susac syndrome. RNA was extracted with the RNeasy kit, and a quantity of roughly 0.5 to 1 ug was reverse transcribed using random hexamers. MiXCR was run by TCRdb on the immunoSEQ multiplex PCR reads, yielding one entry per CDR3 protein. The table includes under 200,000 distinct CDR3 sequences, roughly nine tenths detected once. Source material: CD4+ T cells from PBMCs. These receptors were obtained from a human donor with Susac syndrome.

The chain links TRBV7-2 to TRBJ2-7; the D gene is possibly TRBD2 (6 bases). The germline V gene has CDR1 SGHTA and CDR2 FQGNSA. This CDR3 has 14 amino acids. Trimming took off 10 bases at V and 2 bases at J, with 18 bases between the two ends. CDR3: CAIRGRQTTYEQYF. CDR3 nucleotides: TGTGCCATCCGGGGGAGACAGACAACCTACGAGCAGTACTTC.

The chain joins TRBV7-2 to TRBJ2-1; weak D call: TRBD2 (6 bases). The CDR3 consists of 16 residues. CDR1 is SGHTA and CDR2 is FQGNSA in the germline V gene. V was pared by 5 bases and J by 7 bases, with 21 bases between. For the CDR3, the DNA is TGTGCCAGCAGCCCCATCTCCGGGACTGCCTTTAATGAGCAGTTCTTC. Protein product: CASSPISGTAFNEQFF. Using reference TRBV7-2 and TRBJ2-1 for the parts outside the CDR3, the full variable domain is GAGVSQSPSNKVTEKGKDVELRCDPISGHTALYWYRQSLGQGLEFLIYFQGNSAPDKSGLPSDRFSAERTGGSVSTLTIQRTQQEDSAVYLCASSPISGTAFNEQFFGPGTRLTVL.

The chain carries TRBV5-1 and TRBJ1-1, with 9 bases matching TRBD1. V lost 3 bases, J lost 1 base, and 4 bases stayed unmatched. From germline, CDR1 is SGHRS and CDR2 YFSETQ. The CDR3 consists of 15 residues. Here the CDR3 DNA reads TGCGCCAGCAGCTACGGGGACAGGGAGAACACTGAAGCTTTCTTT. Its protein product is CASSYGDRENTEAFF.

The CDR3 loop is CASKRQSNQPQHF. The CDR3 nucleotides read TGTGCCAGCAAAAGGCAGAGCAATCAGCCCCAGCATTTT. The chain recombines TRBV6-2 or TRBV6-3 with TRBJ1-5; D call uncertain. Germline V gives CDR1 MNHEY, CDR2 SVGEGT. The CDR3 length is 13 residues. Trimming stripped 7 bases from V and 1 base from J, with 8 bases between.

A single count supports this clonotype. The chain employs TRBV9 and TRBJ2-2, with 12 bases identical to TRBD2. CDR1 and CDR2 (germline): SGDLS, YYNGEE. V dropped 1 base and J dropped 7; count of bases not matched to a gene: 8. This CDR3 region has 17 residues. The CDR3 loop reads CASSVTAPSGGVGELFF. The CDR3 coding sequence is TGTGCCAGCAGCGTAACGGCGCCTAGCGGGGGGGTCGGGGAGCTGTTTTTT.

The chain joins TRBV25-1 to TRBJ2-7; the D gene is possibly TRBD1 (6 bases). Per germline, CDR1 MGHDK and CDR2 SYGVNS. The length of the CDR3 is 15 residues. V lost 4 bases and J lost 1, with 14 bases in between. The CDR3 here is CASSAGLGASYEQYF. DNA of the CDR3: TGTGCCAGCAGTGCCGGACTGGGGGCGTCCTACGAGCAGTACTTC.

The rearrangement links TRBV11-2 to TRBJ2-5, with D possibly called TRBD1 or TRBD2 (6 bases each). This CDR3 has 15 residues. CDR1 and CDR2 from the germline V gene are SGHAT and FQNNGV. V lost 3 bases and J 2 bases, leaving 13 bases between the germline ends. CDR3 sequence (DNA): TGTGCCAGCAGCTTCGGGGGCAGTTTACAAGAGACCCAGTACTTC. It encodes CASSFGGSLQETQYF.

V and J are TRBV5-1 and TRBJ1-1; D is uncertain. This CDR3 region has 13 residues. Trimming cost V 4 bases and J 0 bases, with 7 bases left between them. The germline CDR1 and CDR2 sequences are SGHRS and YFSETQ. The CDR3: CASSEPMNTEAFF. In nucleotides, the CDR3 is TGCGCCAGCAGCGAGCCCATGAACACTGAAGCTTTCTTT.

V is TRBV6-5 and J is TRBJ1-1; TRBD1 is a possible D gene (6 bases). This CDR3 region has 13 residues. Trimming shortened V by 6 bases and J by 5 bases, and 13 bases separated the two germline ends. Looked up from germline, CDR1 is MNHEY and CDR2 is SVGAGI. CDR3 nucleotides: TGTGCCAGCAGGAGACAGGAAGGTACTGAAGCTTTCTTT. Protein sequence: CASRRQEGTEAFF.

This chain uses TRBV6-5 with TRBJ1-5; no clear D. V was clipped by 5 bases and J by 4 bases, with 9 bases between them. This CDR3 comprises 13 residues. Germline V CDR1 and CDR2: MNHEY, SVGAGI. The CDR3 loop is CASSELTNQPQHF. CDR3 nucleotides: TGTGCCAGCAGTGAACTCACGAATCAGCCCCAGCATTTT.

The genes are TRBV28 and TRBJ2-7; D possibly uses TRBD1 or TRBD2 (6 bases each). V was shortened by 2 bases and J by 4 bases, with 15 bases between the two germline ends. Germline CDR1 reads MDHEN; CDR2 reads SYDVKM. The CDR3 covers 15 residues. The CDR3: CASSLPGGAGYEQYF. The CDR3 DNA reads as TGTGCCAGCAGTTTACCCGGGGGCGCTGGATACGAGCAGTACTTC. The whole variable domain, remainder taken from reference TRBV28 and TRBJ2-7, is DVKVTQSSRYLVKRTGEKVFLECVQDMDHENMFWYRQDPGLGLRLIYFSYDVKMKEKGDIPEGYSVSREKKERFSLILESASTNQTSMYLCASSLPGGAGYEQYFGPGTRLTVT.

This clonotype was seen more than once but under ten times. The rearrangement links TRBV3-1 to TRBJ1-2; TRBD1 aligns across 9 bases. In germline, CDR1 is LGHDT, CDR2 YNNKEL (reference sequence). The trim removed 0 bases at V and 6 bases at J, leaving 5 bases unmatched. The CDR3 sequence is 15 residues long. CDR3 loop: CASSQEGGTGNGYTF. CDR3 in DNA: TGTGCCAGCAGCCAAGAAGGCGGGACAGGGAATGGCTACACCTTC.

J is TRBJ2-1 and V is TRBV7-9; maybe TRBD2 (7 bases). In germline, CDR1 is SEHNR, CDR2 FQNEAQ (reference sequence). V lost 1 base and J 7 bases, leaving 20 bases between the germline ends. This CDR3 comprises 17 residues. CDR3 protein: CASSLVAGRGPGNEQFF. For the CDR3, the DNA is TGTGCCAGCAGCTTAGTAGCTGGGCGGGGGCCAGGGAATGAGCAGTTCTTC.

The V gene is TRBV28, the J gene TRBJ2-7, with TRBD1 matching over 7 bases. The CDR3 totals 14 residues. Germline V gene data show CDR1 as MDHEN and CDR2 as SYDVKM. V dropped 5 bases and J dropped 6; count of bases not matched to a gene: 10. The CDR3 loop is CASSLFDRVREQYF. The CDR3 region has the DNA TGTGCCAGCAGTCTCTTTGACAGGGTTCGCGAGCAGTACTTC. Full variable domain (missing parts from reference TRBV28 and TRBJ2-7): DVKVTQSSRYLVKRTGEKVFLECVQDMDHENMFWYRQDPGLGLRLIYFSYDVKMKEKGDIPEGYSVSREKKERFSLILESASTNQTSMYLCASSLFDRVREQYFGPGTRLTVT.

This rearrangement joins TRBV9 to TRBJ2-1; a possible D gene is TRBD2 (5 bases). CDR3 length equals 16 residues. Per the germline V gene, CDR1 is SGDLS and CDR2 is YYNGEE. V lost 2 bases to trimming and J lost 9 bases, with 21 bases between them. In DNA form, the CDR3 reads TGTGCCAGCAGCGTCCGTGGGAGCGGCTCCTTCGGTGAGCAGTTCTTC. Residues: CASSVRGSGSFGEQFF.

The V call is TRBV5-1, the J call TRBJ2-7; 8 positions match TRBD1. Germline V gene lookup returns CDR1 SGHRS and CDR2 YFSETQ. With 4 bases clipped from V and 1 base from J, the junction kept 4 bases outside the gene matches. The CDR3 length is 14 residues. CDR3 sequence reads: CASSAQGASYEQYF. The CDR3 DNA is TGCGCCAGCAGCGCCCAGGGGGCGTCCTACGAGCAGTACTTC. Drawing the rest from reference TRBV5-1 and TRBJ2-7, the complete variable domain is KAGVTQTPRYLIKTRGQQVTLSCSPISGHRSVSWYQQTPGQGLQFLFEYFSETQRNKGNFPGRFSGRQFSNSRSEMNVSTLELGDSALYLCASSAQGASYEQYFGPGTRLTVT.

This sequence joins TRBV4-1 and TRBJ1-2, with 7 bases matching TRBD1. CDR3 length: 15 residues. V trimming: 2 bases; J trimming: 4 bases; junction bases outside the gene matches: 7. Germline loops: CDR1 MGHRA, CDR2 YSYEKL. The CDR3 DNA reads TGCGCCAGCAGCCAAAACAGGGGTTTCGTCTATGGCTACACCTTC. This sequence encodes CASSQNRGFVYGYTF.

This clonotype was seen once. The CDR3 nucleotides are TGTGCCAGCAGTTTTGGCGGGATTTCTAACTATGGCTACACCTTC. As protein: CASSFGGISNYGYTF. The V and J genes are TRBV28 and TRBJ1-2, with D unclear. CDR1 is MDHEN and CDR2 is SYDVKM in the germline V gene. Trimming left V 3 bases short and J 0 bases short, with 11 bases between. This CDR3 spans 15 amino acids.

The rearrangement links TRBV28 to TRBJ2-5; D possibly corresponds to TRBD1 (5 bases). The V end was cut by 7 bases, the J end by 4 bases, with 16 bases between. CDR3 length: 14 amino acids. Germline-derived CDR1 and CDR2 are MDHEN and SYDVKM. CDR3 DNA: TGTGCCAGCACCCTATCCTGGCAGGGAGAGACCCAGTACTTC. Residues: CASTLSWQGETQYF.

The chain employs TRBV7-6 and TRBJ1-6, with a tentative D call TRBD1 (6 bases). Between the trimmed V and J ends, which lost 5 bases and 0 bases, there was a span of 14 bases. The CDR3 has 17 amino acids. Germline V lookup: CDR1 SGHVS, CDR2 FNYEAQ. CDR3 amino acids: CASSRTALSSYNSPLHF. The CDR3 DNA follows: TGTGCCAGCAGCCGGACAGCACTTAGCTCCTATAATTCACCCCTCCACTTT.

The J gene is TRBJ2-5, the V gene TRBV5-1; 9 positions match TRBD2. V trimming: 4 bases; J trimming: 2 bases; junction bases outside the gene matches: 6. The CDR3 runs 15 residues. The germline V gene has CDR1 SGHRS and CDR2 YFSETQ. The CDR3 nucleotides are TGCGCCAGCAGCCGAACTCTAGCGGGGCAAGAGACCCAGTACTTC. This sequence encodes CASSRTLAGQETQYF.

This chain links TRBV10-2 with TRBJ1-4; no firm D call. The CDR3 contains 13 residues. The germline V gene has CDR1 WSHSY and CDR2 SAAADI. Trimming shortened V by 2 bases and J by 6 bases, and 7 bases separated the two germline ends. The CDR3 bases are TGCGCCAGCAGTGAGGATTTGTATGAAAAACTGTTTTTT. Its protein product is CASSEDLYEKLFF.

CDR3 bases: TGTGCCAGCAGCATAGGGGGTGGTCAGCCCCAGCATTTT. This sequence encodes CASSIGGGQPQHF. J is TRBJ1-5 and V is TRBV6-4, with D possibly TRBD1 on 6 matching bases. V lost 6 bases, J lost 6 bases, and 12 bases lay in between. CDR1 and CDR2 from the germline V gene are MRHNA and SNTAGT. This CDR3 has 13 amino acids.

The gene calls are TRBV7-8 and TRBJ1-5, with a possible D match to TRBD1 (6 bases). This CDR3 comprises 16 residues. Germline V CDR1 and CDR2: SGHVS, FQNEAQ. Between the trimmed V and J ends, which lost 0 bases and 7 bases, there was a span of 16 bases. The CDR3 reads CASSLANRVLGQPQHF. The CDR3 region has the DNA TGTGCCAGCAGCTTAGCCAACAGGGTTTTAGGGCAGCCCCAGCATTTT.

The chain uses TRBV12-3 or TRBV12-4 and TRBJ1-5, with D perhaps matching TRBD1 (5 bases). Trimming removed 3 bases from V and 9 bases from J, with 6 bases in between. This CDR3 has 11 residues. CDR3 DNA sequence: TGTGCCAGCAGTTTTAGGGGGCCCCAGCATTTT. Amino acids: CASSFRGPQHF.

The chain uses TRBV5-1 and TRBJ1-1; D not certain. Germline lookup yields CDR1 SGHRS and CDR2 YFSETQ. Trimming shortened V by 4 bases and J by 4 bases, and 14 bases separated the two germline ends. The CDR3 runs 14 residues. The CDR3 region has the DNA TGCGCCAGCAGCATTACCGGGAGATTCACTGAAGCTTTCTTT. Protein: CASSITGRFTEAFF.

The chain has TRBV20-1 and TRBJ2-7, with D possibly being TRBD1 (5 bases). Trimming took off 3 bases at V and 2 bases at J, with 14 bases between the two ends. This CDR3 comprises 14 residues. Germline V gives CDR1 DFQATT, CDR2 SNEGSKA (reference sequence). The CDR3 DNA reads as TGCAGTGCTAGGCTGAGACAGTCGACCTACGAGCAGTACTTC. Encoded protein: CSARLRQSTYEQYF.

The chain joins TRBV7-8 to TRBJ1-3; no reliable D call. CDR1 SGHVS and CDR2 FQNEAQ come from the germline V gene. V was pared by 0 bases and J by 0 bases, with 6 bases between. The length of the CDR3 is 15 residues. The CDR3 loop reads CASSLAGNSGNTIYF. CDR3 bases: TGTGCCAGCAGCTTAGCAGGAAACTCTGGAAACACCATATATTTT.

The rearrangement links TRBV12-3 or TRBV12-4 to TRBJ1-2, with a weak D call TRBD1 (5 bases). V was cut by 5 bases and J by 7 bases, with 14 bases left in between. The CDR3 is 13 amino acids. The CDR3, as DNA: TGTGCCAGCAGTCCCGGGGGAAATGGTGGCTACACCTTC. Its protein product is CASSPGGNGGYTF.

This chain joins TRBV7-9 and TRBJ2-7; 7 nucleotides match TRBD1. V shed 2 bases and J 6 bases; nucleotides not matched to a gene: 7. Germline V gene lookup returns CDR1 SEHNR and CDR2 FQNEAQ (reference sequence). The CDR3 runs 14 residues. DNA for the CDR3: TGTGCCAGCAGCTTACAGGGGGAAAGTTCCGAGCAGTACTTC. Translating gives CASSLQGESSEQYF. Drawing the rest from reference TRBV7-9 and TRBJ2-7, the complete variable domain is DTGVSQNPRHKITKRGQNVTFRCDPISEHNRLYWYRQTLGQGPEFLTYFQNEAQLEKSRLLSDRFSAERPKGSFSTLEIQRTEQGDSAMYLCASSLQGESSEQYFGPGTRLTVT.